This is a list of T cell receptor beta chains from one sample in a study of monozygotic twins with cystic fibrosis. Data came from immunoSEQ multiplex PCR; TCRdb stores just in-frame clones and leaves some out. The table shows around 25,000 clones, with about 91% occurring only once. Sequencing input: blood. These receptors were obtained from a girl aged 2 to 10 with cystic fibrosis. The CDR3 runs from the conserved cysteine through the conserved F or W. Fields, in order: V gene, J gene, clone size, D gene, CDR3 DNA, CDR3 protein. A D gene is named only where the DNA matches it firmly. Clone size appears in some rows only: once, few, many, or a class for an expanded clone.

v_call: TRBV10-3
j_call: TRBJ1-1
clone_size: -
d_call: TRBD1
cdr3_nt: TGTGCCATCGGCGGGGGACAGGGGGATCCGATGAACACTGAAGCTTTCTTT
cdr3_aa: CAIGGGQGDPMNTEAFF

v_call: TRBV5-6
j_call: TRBJ2-7
clone_size: -
d_call: -
cdr3_nt: TGTGCCAGCAGCCGGGGCTTTGACTCCTACGAGCAGTACTTC
cdr3_aa: CASSRGFDSYEQYF

v_call: TRBV18
j_call: TRBJ2-3
clone_size: -
d_call: -
cdr3_nt: TGTGCCAGCCGGGCCAGCACAGATACGCAGTATTTT
cdr3_aa: CASRASTDTQYF

v_call: TRBV9
j_call: TRBJ1-4
clone_size: -
d_call: -
cdr3_nt: TGTGCCAGCAGCCGGGACGAAGGAACTAATGAAAAACTGTTTTTT
cdr3_aa: CASSRDEGTNEKLFF

v_call: TRBV6-1
j_call: TRBJ1-2
clone_size: -
d_call: TRBD1
cdr3_nt: TGTGCCAGCAAGTCCGTGACAGGGGCGAACTATGGCTACACCTTC
cdr3_aa: CASKSVTGANYGYTF

v_call: TRBV19
j_call: TRBJ2-7
clone_size: once
d_call: -
cdr3_nt: TGTGCCAGTAGTATGATGCAGGGGTCGTACGAGCAGTACTTC
cdr3_aa: CASSMMQGSYEQYF

v_call: TRBV30
j_call: TRBJ1-5
clone_size: -
d_call: TRBD1
cdr3_nt: TGTGCCTGGGGGACAGGAGGCAATCAGCCCCAGCATTTT
cdr3_aa: CAWGTGGNQPQHF

v_call: TRBV6-5
j_call: TRBJ2-7
clone_size: -
d_call: -
cdr3_nt: TGTGCCAGCAGCCCCTCGGGGGCCACTTACGAGCAGTACTTC
cdr3_aa: CASSPSGATYEQYF

v_call: TRBV7-8
j_call: TRBJ2-7
clone_size: -
d_call: -
cdr3_nt: TGTGCCAGCACGGACAGCTACTACGAGCAGTACTTC
cdr3_aa: CASTDSYYEQYF

v_call: TRBV10-3
j_call: TRBJ1-4
clone_size: -
d_call: -
cdr3_nt: TGTGCCATCAGTGAAATCAAGGCAGAGGTGGATGAAAAACTGTTTTTT
cdr3_aa: CAISEIKAEVDEKLFF

v_call: TRBV15
j_call: TRBJ2-1
clone_size: -
d_call: TRBD2
cdr3_nt: TGTGCCACCAGCAGGATACTAGCGGGGGGGCCTGAGCAGTTCTTC
cdr3_aa: CATSRILAGGPEQFF

v_call: TRBV7-9
j_call: TRBJ1-2
clone_size: once
d_call: -
cdr3_nt: TGTGCCAGCAGACCGGGGTCGGGCTATGGCTACACCTTC
cdr3_aa: CASRPGSGYGYTF

v_call: TRBV2
j_call: TRBJ1-2
clone_size: -
d_call: -
cdr3_nt: TGTGCCAGCAGTGAATCAGGGGTCGGCTACACCTTC
cdr3_aa: CASSESGVGYTF

v_call: TRBV7-2
j_call: TRBJ2-7
clone_size: -
d_call: TRBD1
cdr3_nt: TGTGCCAGCCAAACCGTCGGGACAGGGCTCGAGCAGTACTTC
cdr3_aa: CASQTVGTGLEQYF

v_call: TRBV6-5
j_call: TRBJ1-6
clone_size: -
d_call: -
cdr3_nt: TGTGCCAGCAGTTACGCGGGGTATTCACCCCTCCACTTT
cdr3_aa: CASSYAGYSPLHF

v_call: TRBV18
j_call: TRBJ1-3
clone_size: -
d_call: TRBD1
cdr3_nt: TGTGCCAGCTCACCGGGGACAGTCTCTGGAAACACCATATATTTT
cdr3_aa: CASSPGTVSGNTIYF

v_call: TRBV6-5
j_call: TRBJ1-2
clone_size: -
d_call: TRBD1
cdr3_nt: TGTGCCAGTGGAAGGGGGCCCCTCCATGGCTACACCTTC
cdr3_aa: CASGRGPLHGYTF

v_call: TRBV9
j_call: TRBJ2-5
clone_size: -
d_call: -
cdr3_nt: TGTGCCAGCAGCGTAGGGCGGTCTAGCGCAAAAGAGACCCAGTACTTC
cdr3_aa: CASSVGRSSAKETQYF

v_call: TRBV25-1
j_call: TRBJ2-3
clone_size: -
d_call: -
cdr3_nt: TGTGCCAGCAGGGCTCGAGTCGATACGCAGTATTTT
cdr3_aa: CASRARVDTQYF

v_call: TRBV15
j_call: TRBJ2-7
clone_size: -
d_call: -
cdr3_nt: TGTGCCACCAGCAGAGGACCGGCCGACGAGCAGTACTTC
cdr3_aa: CATSRGPADEQYF

v_call: TRBV4-1
j_call: TRBJ2-5
clone_size: -
d_call: -
cdr3_nt: TGCGCCAGCAGCCAAGATCTTGGGATGGGCCAAGAGACCCAGTACTTC
cdr3_aa: CASSQDLGMGQETQYF

v_call: TRBV29-1
j_call: TRBJ2-7
clone_size: -
d_call: TRBD1
cdr3_nt: TGCAGCGTTGCAAATATACAGGGGGTAGGAAGCTCCTACGAGCAGTACTTC
cdr3_aa: CSVANIQGVGSSYEQYF

v_call: TRBV30
j_call: TRBJ2-7
clone_size: -
d_call: TRBD1
cdr3_nt: TGTGCCTGGGAACCGGGACAGAGTTCCGGTGAGCAGTACTTC
cdr3_aa: CAWEPGQSSGEQYF

v_call: TRBV29-1
j_call: TRBJ1-2
clone_size: -
d_call: -
cdr3_nt: TGCAGCGTTGGCCGGCACAACTATGGCTACACCTTC
cdr3_aa: CSVGRHNYGYTF

v_call: TRBV13
j_call: TRBJ1-5
clone_size: -
d_call: -
cdr3_nt: TGTGCCAGCAGCTTAAAGCCCCAACAGCCCCAGCATTTT
cdr3_aa: CASSLKPQQPQHF

v_call: TRBV6-1
j_call: TRBJ1-6
clone_size: few
d_call: TRBD1
cdr3_nt: TGTGCCAGCAGTGAAAGGGACAGCGGAATCAATTCACCCCTCCACTTT
cdr3_aa: CASSERDSGINSPLHF

v_call: TRBV7-2
j_call: TRBJ1-6
clone_size: few
d_call: TRBD1
cdr3_nt: TGTGCCAGCAGCAACCGGGACAGGGTTGACTATAATTCACCCCTCCACTTT
cdr3_aa: CASSNRDRVDYNSPLHF

v_call: TRBV6-5
j_call: TRBJ1-2
clone_size: -
d_call: TRBD1
cdr3_nt: TGTGCCAGCAGTCCCCCGGACAGGGAAGACGGCTACACCTTC
cdr3_aa: CASSPPDREDGYTF

v_call: TRBV11-2
j_call: TRBJ2-5
clone_size: -
d_call: -
cdr3_nt: TGTGCCAGCAGCGAGGGACATCAGGAGACCCAGTACTTC
cdr3_aa: CASSEGHQETQYF

v_call: TRBV5-1
j_call: TRBJ2-5
clone_size: once
d_call: -
cdr3_nt: TGCGCCAGCAGCTTGTCGCAGAAAGAGACCCAGTACTTC
cdr3_aa: CASSLSQKETQYF

v_call: TRBV30
j_call: TRBJ1-2
clone_size: -
d_call: -
cdr3_nt: TGTGCCTGGAGGGCGCAGGGCTCTAACTATGGCTACACCTTC
cdr3_aa: CAWRAQGSNYGYTF

v_call: TRBV15
j_call: TRBJ2-1
clone_size: -
d_call: TRBD2
cdr3_nt: TGTGCCACCAGCAGAGAACCCCCCGGGACTAGCGGGGGGAGACATGAGCAGTTCTTC
cdr3_aa: CATSREPPGTSGGRHEQFF